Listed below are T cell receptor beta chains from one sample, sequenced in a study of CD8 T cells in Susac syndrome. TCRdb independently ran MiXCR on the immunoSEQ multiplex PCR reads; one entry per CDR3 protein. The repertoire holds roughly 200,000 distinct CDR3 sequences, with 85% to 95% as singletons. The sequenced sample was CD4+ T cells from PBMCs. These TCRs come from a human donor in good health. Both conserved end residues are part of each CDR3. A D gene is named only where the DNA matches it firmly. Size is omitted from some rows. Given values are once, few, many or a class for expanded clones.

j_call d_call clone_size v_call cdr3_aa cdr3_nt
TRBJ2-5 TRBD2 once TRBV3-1 CASSQSGGKETQYF TGTGCCAGCAGCCAGAGCGGGGGGAAAGAGACCCAGTACTTC
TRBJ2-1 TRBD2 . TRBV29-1 CSVAGTSGSGVYNEQFF TGCAGCGTAGCCGGGACTAGCGGGAGCGGAGTCTACAATGAGCAGTTCTTC
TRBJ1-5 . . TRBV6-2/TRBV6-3 CASSLGVRQPQHF TGTGCCAGCAGCCTTGGTGTACGTCAGCCCCAGCATTTT
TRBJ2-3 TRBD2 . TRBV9 CASSVALRTSGRDTQYF TGTGCCAGCAGCGTAGCTCTAAGGACTAGCGGTAGAGATACGCAGTATTTT
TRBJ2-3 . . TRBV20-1 CSARELADTQYF TGCAGTGCTAGAGAATTGGCAGATACGCAGTATTTT
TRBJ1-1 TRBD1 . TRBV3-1 CASSQEDRISEAFF TGTGCCAGCAGCCAAGAGGACAGGATCTCTGAAGCTTTCTTT
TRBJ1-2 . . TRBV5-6 CASSLFAEDGYTF TGTGCCAGCAGCTTGTTCGCGGAGGACGGCTACACCTTC
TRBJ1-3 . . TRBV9 CASSTSGNTIYF TGTGCCAGCTCGACGTCTGGAAACACCATATATTTT
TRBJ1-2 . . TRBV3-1 CASSLRPRAGYYGYTF TGTGCCAGCAGCCTCAGACCGCGGGCAGGGTACTATGGCTACACCTTC
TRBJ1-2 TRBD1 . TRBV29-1 CSVDKGQLDGYTF TGCAGCGTTGACAAGGGACAGCTAGACGGCTACACCTTC
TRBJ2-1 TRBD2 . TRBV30 CAWSRLAGFDEQFF TGTGCCTGGAGTCGACTAGCGGGTTTCGATGAGCAGTTCTTC
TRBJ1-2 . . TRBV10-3 CAISLVGQRGYTF TGTGCCATCAGTTTGGTTGGGCAGCGGGGCTACACCTTC
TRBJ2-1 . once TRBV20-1 CSAQGPLSNEQFF TGCAGTGCTCAAGGACCACTATCCAATGAGCAGTTCTTC
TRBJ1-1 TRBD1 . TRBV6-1 CASSTGGDTEAFF TGTGCCAGCAGTACAGGGGGTGACACTGAAGCTTTCTTT
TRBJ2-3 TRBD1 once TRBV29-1 CSATGEITDTQYF TGCAGCGCGACAGGGGAAATCACAGATACGCAGTATTTT
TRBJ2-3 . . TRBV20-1 CSARIGRLRDTQYF TGCAGTGCTAGAATCGGTCGTTTGCGCGATACGCAGTATTTT
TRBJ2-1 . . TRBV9 CASSPLLSFKDEQFF TGTGCCAGCAGCCCTTTGCTGAGCTTCAAGGATGAGCAGTTCTTC
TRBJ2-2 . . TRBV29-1 CSAMSTGTAGELFF TGCAGCGCGATGTCGACGGGAACGGCCGGGGAGCTGTTTTTT
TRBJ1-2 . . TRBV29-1 CSVPQSSRGFGGYTF TGCAGCGTTCCTCAGTCGTCGAGGGGCTTTGGTGGCTACACCTTC
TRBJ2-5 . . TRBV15 CATSGSGETQYF TGTGCCACCAGCGGGTCTGGGGAGACCCAGTACTTC
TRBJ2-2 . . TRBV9 CASSVNTSPNTGELFF TGTGCCAGCAGCGTGAACACAAGCCCCAACACCGGGGAGCTGTTTTTT
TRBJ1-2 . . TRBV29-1 CSVEEQGFNYGYTF TGCAGCGTTGAAGAACAGGGTTTTAACTATGGCTACACCTTC
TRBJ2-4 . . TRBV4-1 CASSQERAGSNIQYF TGCGCCAGCAGCCAAGAACGGGCAGGGTCAAACATTCAGTACTTC
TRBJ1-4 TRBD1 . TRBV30 CAWSPTGAGGEKLFF TGTGCCTGGAGTCCGACAGGGGCCGGCGGCGAAAAACTGTTTTTT
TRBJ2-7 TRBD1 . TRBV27 CASSDDRVSKYEQYF TGTGCCAGCAGTGACGACAGGGTCTCAAAGTACGAGCAGTACTTC
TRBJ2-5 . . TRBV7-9 CASSYTREETQYF TGTGCCAGCAGCTATACACGAGAAGAGACCCAGTACTTC
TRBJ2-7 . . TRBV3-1 CASSHAYEQYF TGTGCCAGCAGCCACGCCTACGAGCAGTACTTC
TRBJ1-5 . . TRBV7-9 CASSLGTLNQPQHF TGTGCCAGCAGCTTGGGGACACTTAATCAGCCCCAGCATTTT
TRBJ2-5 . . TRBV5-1 CASSFLGDSQETQYF TGCGCCAGCAGCTTTTTGGGCGATAGTCAAGAGACCCAGTACTTC
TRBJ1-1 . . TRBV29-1 CSGIRQLNTEAFF TGCAGCGGGATTAGACAACTGAACACTGAAGCTTTCTTT
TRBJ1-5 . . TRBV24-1 CAISPGGDVQPQHF TGTGCCATCTCACCGGGAGGGGACGTTCAGCCCCAGCATTTT
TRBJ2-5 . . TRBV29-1 CSVEGLPRETQYF TGCAGCGTTGAAGGGCTACCACGGGAGACCCAGTACTTC
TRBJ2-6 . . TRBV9 CASSGQQINVLTF TGTGCCAGCAGCGGGCAGCAAATAAACGTCCTGACTTTC
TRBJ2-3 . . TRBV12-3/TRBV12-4 CASSFDTTTDTQYF TGTGCCAGCAGCTTTGACACGACCACAGATACGCAGTATTTT
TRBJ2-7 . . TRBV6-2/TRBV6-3 CASTPAPALRFHEQYF TGTGCCAGCACCCCAGCGCCGGCGCTCCGGTTCCACGAGCAGTACTTC
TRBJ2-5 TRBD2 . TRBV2 CASTLLAGGRETQYF TGTGCCAGCACCCTCCTAGCGGGGGGACGAGAGACCCAGTACTTC
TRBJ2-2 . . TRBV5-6 CASSQLGQNTGELFF TGTGCCAGCAGCCAACTGGGACAAAACACCGGGGAGCTGTTTTTT
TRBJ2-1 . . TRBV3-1 CASSQDSLEQFF TGTGCCAGCAGTCAGGACTCTCTCGAGCAGTTCTTC
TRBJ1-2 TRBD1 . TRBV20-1 CSGIGQGEYGYTF TGCAGTGGAATAGGACAGGGAGAGTATGGCTACACCTTC
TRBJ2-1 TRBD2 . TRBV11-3 CASSRGIGSGDYNEQFF TGTGCCAGCAGCCGCGGCATCGGTAGCGGGGATTACAATGAGCAGTTCTTC
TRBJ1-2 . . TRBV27 CASKRAGDDYGYTF TGTGCCAGCAAAAGGGCAGGGGACGACTATGGCTACACCTTC
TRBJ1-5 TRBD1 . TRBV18 CASSSGTAGSPYQPQHF TGTGCCAGCTCATCGGGGACAGCCGGTTCTCCCTATCAGCCCCAGCATTTT
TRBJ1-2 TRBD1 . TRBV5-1 CASSRQGNGYTF TGCGCCAGCAGCCGACAGGGTAATGGCTACACCTTC
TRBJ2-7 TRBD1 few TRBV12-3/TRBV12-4 CASSLEGTGGYEQYF TGTGCCAGCAGTTTAGAGGGGACAGGGGGCTACGAGCAGTACTTC
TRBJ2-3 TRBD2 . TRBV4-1 CASSTIWTSGSQTDTQYF TGCGCCAGCAGCACCATCTGGACTAGCGGGAGTCAAACAGATACGCAGTATTTT
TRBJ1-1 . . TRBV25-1 CASSEGRGMNTEAFF TGTGCCAGCAGTGAAGGGAGGGGGATGAACACTGAAGCTTTCTTT
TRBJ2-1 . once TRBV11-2 CASSLEALPFF TGTGCCAGCAGCTTAGAGGCGCTACCGTTCTTC
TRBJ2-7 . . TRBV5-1 CASSSASLYEQYF TGCGCCAGCAGCTCCGCGTCCCTATACGAGCAGTACTTC
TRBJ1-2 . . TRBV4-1 CASSQEETMGGYTF TGCGCCAGCAGCCAAGAGGAAACTATGGGCGGCTACACCTTC
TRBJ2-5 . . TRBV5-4 CASSSLRAQDQETQYF TGTGCCAGCAGCTCTTTGCGGGCTCAGGACCAAGAGACCCAGTACTTC
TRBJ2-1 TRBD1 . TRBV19 CASSRGDRSYNEQFF TGTGCCAGTAGTCGAGGGGACAGGTCATACAATGAGCAGTTCTTC
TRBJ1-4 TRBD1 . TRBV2 CASSAGTAVEKLFF TGTGCCAGCAGTGCCGGGACAGCGGTTGAAAAACTGTTTTTT
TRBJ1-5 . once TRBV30 CAWSGLGFNQPQHF TGTGCCTGGAGTGGTCTCGGATTTAATCAGCCCCAGCATTTT
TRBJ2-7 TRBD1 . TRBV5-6 CASTQGTVSLAEQYF TGTGCCAGCACCCAGGGGACAGTATCCCTCGCCGAGCAGTACTTC
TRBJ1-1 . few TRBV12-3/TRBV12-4 CASSLGLNTEAFF TGTGCCAGCAGTTTAGGGTTGAACACTGAAGCTTTCTTT